This T cell receptor (beta chain) was sequenced for a study of blood T cell repertoires in COVID-19. Whole-study context: The United States, Italy and Spain were the sources of the acute and convalescent COVID-19 samples. The analysed material was cDNA or gDNA that came from T cells, B-cell-depleted T cells, or PBMCs.

The CDR3 sequence is 13 residues long. Trimming at V came to 7 bases and at J to 6 bases, leaving 8 bases not matched to a gene. The germline V gene has CDR1 MNHNY and CDR2 SVGAGI (reference sequence). Using immunoSEQ multiplex PCR, the repertoire was profiled, and TCRdb retains in-frame clones only, with some absent. The profile shows more than 65,000 clones, about 76% of them singletons. The receptor comes from a woman older than 75 with active or convalescent COVID-19. V usage is TRBV6-6 and J usage is TRBJ1-1, with TRBD1 matching 7 bases. Sequencing input: peripheral blood. The CDR3 nucleotides read TGTGCCAGCACCCCCAGACAGGGATCTGAAGCTTTCTTT. Residues: CASTPRQGSEAFF.